The present TCR beta chain was sequenced within a study of cytomegalovirus exposure and HLA in healthy donors. Looking at the study overall: Of about 390 genotyped donors, roughly 80% grouped in the Caucasian-associated ancestry cluster. Whole-study findings and limits: A previous analysis found most TCR beta V segments productive roughly 90% or roughly 30% of the time. The authors later found most CMV-associated TCR beta chains appeared HLA-restricted. Certain sequence variants were highly shared and formed a cluster, and this cluster was likely a sequencing artifact.

With 60 Vbeta and 13 Jbeta primers, the PCR was carried out. Libraries were prepared by immunoSEQ multiplex PCR; TCRdb keeps only in-frame clonotypes and omits some of them. The table includes about 90,000 clones, over 60% detected once. This CDR3 spans 12 amino acids. V was pared by 5 bases and J by 5 bases, with 9 bases between. Germline CDR1 and CDR2: LNHDA and SQIVND (reference sequence). This clone has more than one count but fewer than ten. Its antigen remains unidentified. The chain employs TRBV19 and TRBJ1-1, with D unclear. The receptor comes from a woman between 45 and 65 years old in good health and CMV-seropositive. The sequenced sample consisted of PBMCs. The CDR3 loop reads CASSRTGTEAFF. Written as DNA, the CDR3 is TGTGCCAGTAGTCGTACGGGGACTGAAGCTTTCTTT.